Shown below are 21 T cell receptor beta chains from a single sample sequenced in a study of T cell clonotyping in hematopoietic cell transplantation. The repertoire was sequenced with immunoSEQ multiplex PCR; TCRdb's copy has only in-frame clones and lacks some. The sample lists roughly 15,000 clones; more than 75% were seen once. Sample: PBMCs, taken 100 days after allogeneic stem cell transplant. The receptors here all came from a male patient aged 60 to 75 who had an allogeneic stem cell transplant from a related donor, so the T cells may come from the graft donor. Some clones in this sample may be carry-over from other donors' samples.

This clone was observed once. The chain links TRBV4-2 to TRBJ2-7, with D possibly matching TRBD1 (5 bases). Germline CDR1 is LGHNA and CDR2 is YNFKEQ. Trimming removed 0 bases from V and 4 bases from J, with 10 bases in between. This CDR3 region has 14 residues. The CDR3 DNA sequence: TGTGCCAGCAGCCAAGATGGGGCGAGGTACGAGCAGTACTTC. It yields the protein CASSQDGARYEQYF.

The chain has TRBV6-5 and TRBJ2-5; D gene uncertain. Matching the DNA end better, TRBJ2-7 makes the J call doubtful. The germline V gene encodes CDR1 MNHEY and CDR2 SVGAGI. CDR3 size: 15 residues. CDR3 DNA: TGTGCCAGCAGTTACTCAGTAGGTCCCTCCTACGAGCAGTACTTC. Its translation is CASSYSVGPSYEQYF.

The CDR3 protein is CASGFKTGDFSMNTEAFF. In DNA form, the CDR3 reads TGTGCTAGTGGTTTCAAGACAGGAGATTTCTCCATGAACACTGAAGCTTTCTTT. V is TRBV12-5 and J is TRBJ1-1, with a tentative D call TRBD1 (6 bases). This CDR3 region has 18 residues. The V end lost 3 bases, the J end lost 0 bases, and 20 bases lay between the germline ends. Germline assignment: CDR1 LGHNT and CDR2 FRNRAP.

This rearrangement joins TRBV11-3 to TRBJ2-7, with 7 bases fitting TRBD1. CDR1 is SGHNT and CDR2 is YENEEA in the germline V gene. V dropped 3 bases and J dropped 3; count of bases not matched to a gene: 11. The CDR3 extends over 16 amino acids. The CDR3 bases are TGTGCCAGCAGCTTTATGTGGTCTCCAGGGGGCTACGAGCAGTACTTC. Translated: CASSFMWSPGGYEQYF. Drawing the rest from reference TRBV11-3 and TRBJ2-7, the complete variable domain is EAGVVQSPRYKIIEKKQPVAFWCNPISGHNTLYWYLQNLGQGPELLIRYENEEAVDDSQLPKDRFSAERLKGVDSTLKIQPAELGDSAVYLCASSFMWSPGGYEQYFGPGTRLTVT.

The chain combines TRBV7-2 with TRBJ1-3; 7 bases match TRBD1. V shed 2 bases and J 1 base; nucleotides not matched to a gene: 5. This CDR3 region has 16 residues. The germline V gene encodes CDR1 SGHTA and CDR2 FQGNSA. CDR3 in DNA: TGTGCCAGCAGCTTACAGGGGGAAAGTTCTGGAAACACCATATATTTT. Protein product: CASSLQGESSGNTIYF.

The chain combines TRBV21-1 with TRBJ2-7; TRBD2 is the table's D call and was not checked against the DNA. TRBV21-1 is given as a pseudogene. The CDR3 totals 20 residues. CDR3 in DNA: TGTGCCAGCAGCAATGCGGTCCCCGCCGGTTCGGGGGGCGGATCCTACGAGCAGTACTTC. This translates into CASSNAVPAGSGGGSYEQYF.

The rearrangement uses TRBV7-6 and TRBJ2-5, with unresolved D. CDR1 and CDR2 (germline): SGHVS, FNYEAQ. V lost 6 bases and J 3 bases, leaving 14 bases between the germline ends. The CDR3 totals 14 residues. The CDR3 protein is CASRRAVEKETQYF. DNA for the CDR3: TGTGCCAGCAGACGGGCGGTGGAAAAAGAGACCCAGTACTTC.

The J gene is TRBJ1-1, the V gene TRBV23-1, with D unclear. TRBV23-1 is an ORF; its function is uncertain. This CDR3 comprises 15 residues. Between the trimmed V and J ends, which lost 0 bases and 11 bases, there was a span of 19 bases. The CDR3 DNA reads TGCGCCAGCAGTCAATCGGTCAGGCCCGGGGTCAGGGCTTTCTTT. Its protein is CASSQSVRPGVRAFF.

The V call is TRBV7-2, the J call TRBJ1-2; possible D gene TRBD1, 5 bases. Trimming stripped 3 bases from V and 8 bases from J, with 16 bases between. The CDR3 is 14 amino acids. Germline values: CDR1 SGHTA, CDR2 FQGNSA. CDR3 amino acids: CASSFGAQNWGYTF. The CDR3 nucleotides are TGTGCCAGCAGCTTCGGGGCACAGAACTGGGGCTACACCTTC.

This clone has a handful of counts. The V gene is TRBV10-3, the J gene TRBJ2-7; 12 bases are a match to TRBD1. Germline V gene data show CDR1 as ENHRY and CDR2 as SYGVKD. This CDR3 comprises 14 residues. V trimming: 6 bases; J trimming: 5 bases; junction bases outside the gene matches: 5. The CDR3: CAISRDRGQDEQYF. Here the CDR3 DNA reads TGTGCCATCAGCAGGGACAGGGGGCAGGACGAGCAGTACTTC.

The V call is TRBV7-3, the J call TRBJ2-3, with D possibly matching TRBD1 (6 bases). CDR1 and CDR2 (germline): SGHTA, FQGTGA. Trimming shortened V by 3 bases and J by 0 bases, and 7 bases separated the two germline ends. The CDR3 is 14 amino acids. CDR3 sequence (DNA): TGTGCCAGCAGCTTGAGGGGGAGCACAGATACGCAGTATTTT. It encodes CASSLRGSTDTQYF.

The rearrangement joins TRBV5-1 to TRBJ1-6; no clear D gene. Deletions cut 4 bases from V and 4 bases from J, with 12 bases between. CDR1 and CDR2 from the germline V gene are SGHRS and YFSETQ. The length of the CDR3 is 15 residues. The CDR3 DNA is TGCGCCAGCAGCACACAAGACCCTTATAATTCACCCCTCCACTTT. Its translation is CASSTQDPYNSPLHF. Full variable domain (rest looked up from reference TRBV5-1 and TRBJ1-6): KAGVTQTPRYLIKTRGQQVTLSCSPISGHRSVSWYQQTPGQGLQFLFEYFSETQRNKGNFPGRFSGRQFSNSRSEMNVSTLELGDSALYLCASSTQDPYNSPLHFGNGTRLTVT.

The V gene is TRBV30, the J gene TRBJ1-1, with D possibly TRBD1 on 5 matching bases. Germline assignment: CDR1 GTSNPN and CDR2 SVGIG (reference sequence). The CDR3 extends over 11 amino acids. V was clipped by 4 bases and J by 8 bases, with 11 bases between them. Here the CDR3 reads CAWNRDREAFF. DNA for the CDR3: TGTGCCTGGAACCGGGACCGGGAAGCTTTCTTT.

The gene calls are TRBV21-1 and TRBJ2-7. TRBV21-1 is a pseudogene segment. CDR3 length equals 16 residues. The CDR3 DNA is TGTGCCAGCAGCAAAGGTCCGGGACCCATTTGTTACGAGCAGTACTTC. Translated: CASSKGPGPICYEQYF.

J is TRBJ1-2 and V is TRBV6-6; D possibly corresponds to TRBD1 (5 bases). In germline, CDR1 is MNHNY, CDR2 SVGAGI (reference sequence). The CDR3 has 13 residues. Trimming left V 7 bases short and J 4 bases short, with 13 bases between. The CDR3 DNA reads TGTGCCAGCAAGGATGGCAGGGCCTATGGCTACACCTTC. As protein: CASKDGRAYGYTF.

As regards this clone: An end of the junction does not agree with germline; a read error may underlie this. The chain recombines TRBV6-5 with TRBJ1-6; TRBD1 aligns across 8 bases. This CDR3 comprises 16 residues. Germline CDR1 and CDR2: MNHEY and SVGAGI. In nucleotides, the CDR3 is TGTGTCAGCAGTTACTCTGCGGGACAGGCCCTTTGGACCCTCCACTTT. Translated, it gives CVSSYSAGQALWTLHF.

The V gene is TRBV29-1, the J gene TRBJ2-7, with D unclear. The V gene lost 7 bases and the J gene lost 0 bases, with 13 bases spanning the gap. There are 13 residues in the CDR3. Germline CDR1 SQVTM, CDR2 ANQGSEA. DNA for the CDR3: TGCAGCGCATACACAGCGAGCTCCTACGAGCAGTACTTC. It encodes CSAYTASSYEQYF.

The V and J genes are TRBV21-1 and TRBJ2-3. TRBV21-1 is described as a pseudogene. The CDR3 spans 11 residues. The DNA for the CDR3 is TGTGCCAGCAGCAATGTGGATACGCAGTATTTT. Amino acid sequence: CASSNVDTQYF.

This chain uses TRBV9 with TRBJ1-6, with D maybe TRBD1 (6 bases). The CDR3 length is 15 residues. CDR1 and CDR2 (germline): SGDLS, YYNGEE. V was clipped by 4 bases and J by 5 bases, with 13 bases between them. CDR3 DNA sequence: TGTGCCAGCAGCCTCGAGGGGGGGAATAATTCACCCCTCCACTTT. Protein product: CASSLEGGNNSPLHF.

The chain is built from TRBV5-6 and TRBJ2-7; TRBD2 is a possible D gene (5 bases). The last part of the DNA fits TRBJ2-1 better; the J call may be wrong. Germline-derived CDR1 and CDR2 are SGHDT and YYEEEE. CDR3 length equals 14 residues. CDR3 sequence: CASNPWGERDEQFF. For the CDR3, the DNA is TGTGCCAGCAACCCCTGGGGAGAGCGAGATGAGCAGTTCTTC.

This chain links TRBV18 with TRBJ2-7; D uncertain. The CDR3 runs 16 residues. Trimming left V 2 bases short and J 4 bases short, with 18 bases between. Germline assignment: CDR1 KGHSH and CDR2 LQKENI. This chain's CDR3 is CASSPTGLDLLYEQYF. CDR3 sequence (DNA): TGTGCCAGCTCACCAACGGGTCTAGATCTCCTTTACGAGCAGTACTTC.